The clone carrying this TCR beta chain came up once. At one boundary the junction diverges from the germline segment, which might be a read error. Per the original methods: Amplification from reference gene primers served as the basis for estimated nucleated cell counts. The method was immunoSEQ multiplex PCR; TCRdb's version includes in-frame clones alone and lacks a portion of them. The DNA gave D and trimming, while V, J and clone size come from that table. The table records 20,000 to 25,000 clones, about 90% of them present only once. This specimen comes from a study of blood T cell repertoires in COVID-19. CDR3 length equals 15 residues. Germline CDR1 and CDR2: SSHAT and FNYEAQ (reference sequence).

Sequencing was performed on peripheral blood. The chain couples TRBV7-7 to TRBJ2-5; TRBD2 matches at 7 bases. The sequence derives from a woman of 80 years or more with active COVID-19. CDR3 nucleotide sequence: TGTGCTAGCAGCTCCGGACTAGTTGACGGAGAGACCCAGTACTTC. This codes for CASSSGLVDGETQYF.